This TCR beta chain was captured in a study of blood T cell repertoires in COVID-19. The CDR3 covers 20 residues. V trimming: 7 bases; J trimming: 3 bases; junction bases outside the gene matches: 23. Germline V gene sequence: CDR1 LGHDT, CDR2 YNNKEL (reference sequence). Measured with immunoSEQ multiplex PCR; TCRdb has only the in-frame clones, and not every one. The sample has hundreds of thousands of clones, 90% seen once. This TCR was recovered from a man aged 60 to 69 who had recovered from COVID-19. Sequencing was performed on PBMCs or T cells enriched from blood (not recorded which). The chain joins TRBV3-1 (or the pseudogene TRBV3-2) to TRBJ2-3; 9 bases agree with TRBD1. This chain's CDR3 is CASTRTGVGSGCYLTDTQYF. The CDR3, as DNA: TGTGCCAGCACCAGGACAGGGGTTGGGAGCGGGTGTTATCTTACAGATACGCAGTATTTT.